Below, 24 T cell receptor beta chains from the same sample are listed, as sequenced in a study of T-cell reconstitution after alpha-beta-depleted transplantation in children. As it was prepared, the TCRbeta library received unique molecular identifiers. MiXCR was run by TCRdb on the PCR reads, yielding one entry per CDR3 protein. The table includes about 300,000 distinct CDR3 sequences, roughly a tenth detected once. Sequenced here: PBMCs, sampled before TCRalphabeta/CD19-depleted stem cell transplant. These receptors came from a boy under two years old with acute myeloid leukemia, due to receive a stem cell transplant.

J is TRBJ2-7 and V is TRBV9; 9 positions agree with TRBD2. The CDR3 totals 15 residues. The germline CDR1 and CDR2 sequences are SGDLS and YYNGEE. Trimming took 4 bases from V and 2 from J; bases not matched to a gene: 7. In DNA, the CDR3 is TGTGCCAGCAGCCATGGAAGCGGGGGGACCTACGAGCAGTACTTC. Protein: CASSHGSGGTYEQYF.

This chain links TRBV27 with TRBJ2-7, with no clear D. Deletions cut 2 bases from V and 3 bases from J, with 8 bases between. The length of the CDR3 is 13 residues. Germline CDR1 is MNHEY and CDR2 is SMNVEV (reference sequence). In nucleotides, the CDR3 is TGTGCCAGCAGTTTAAACACCGACTACGAGCAGTACTTC. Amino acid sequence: CASSLNTDYEQYF.

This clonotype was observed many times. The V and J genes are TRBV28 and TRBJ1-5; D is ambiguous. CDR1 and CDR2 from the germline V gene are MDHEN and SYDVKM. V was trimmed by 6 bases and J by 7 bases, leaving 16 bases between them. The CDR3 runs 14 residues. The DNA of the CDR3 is TGTGCCAGCAGCTTACTAGTTGGTGGGCAGCCCCAGCATTTT. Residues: CASSLLVGGQPQHF.

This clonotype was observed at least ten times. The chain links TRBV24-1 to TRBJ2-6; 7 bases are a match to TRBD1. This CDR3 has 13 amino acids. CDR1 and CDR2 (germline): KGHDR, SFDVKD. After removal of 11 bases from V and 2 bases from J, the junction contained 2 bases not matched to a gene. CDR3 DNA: TGTGCCATCCAGGGGGCTGGGGCCAACGTCCTGACTTTC. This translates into CAIQGAGANVLTF.

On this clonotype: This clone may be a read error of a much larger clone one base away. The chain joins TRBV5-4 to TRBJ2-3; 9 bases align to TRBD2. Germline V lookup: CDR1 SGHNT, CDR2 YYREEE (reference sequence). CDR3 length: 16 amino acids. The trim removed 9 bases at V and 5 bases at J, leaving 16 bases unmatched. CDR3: CAIRIGGTSPLDTQYF. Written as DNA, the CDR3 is TGTGCCATCAGAATTGGAGGGACTAGCCCCCTAGATACGCAGTATTTT.

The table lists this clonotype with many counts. In DNA form, the CDR3 reads TGTGCCAGCAGTACCGCCGGGACAGGTCCTCAAGAGACCCAGTACTTC. Amino acids: CASSTAGTGPQETQYF. The chain uses TRBV12-3 or TRBV12-4 and TRBJ2-5, with 8 bases identical to TRBD1. The CDR3 sequence is 16 residues long. The junction had 10 bases not matched to a gene; V was cut back by 5 bases and J by 2 bases.

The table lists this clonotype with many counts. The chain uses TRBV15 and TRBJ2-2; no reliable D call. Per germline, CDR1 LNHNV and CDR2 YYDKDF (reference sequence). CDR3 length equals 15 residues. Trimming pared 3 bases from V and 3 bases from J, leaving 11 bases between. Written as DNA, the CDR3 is TGTGCCACCAGCAGGGAGAACCGGGACACCGGGGAGCTGTTTTTT. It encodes CATSRENRDTGELFF. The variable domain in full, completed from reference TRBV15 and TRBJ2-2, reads DAMVIQNPRYQVTQFGKPVTLSCSQTLNHNVMYWYQQKSSQAPKLLFHYYDKDFNNEADTPDNFQSRRPNTSFCFLDIRSPGLGDTAMYLCATSRENRDTGELFFGEGSRLTVL.

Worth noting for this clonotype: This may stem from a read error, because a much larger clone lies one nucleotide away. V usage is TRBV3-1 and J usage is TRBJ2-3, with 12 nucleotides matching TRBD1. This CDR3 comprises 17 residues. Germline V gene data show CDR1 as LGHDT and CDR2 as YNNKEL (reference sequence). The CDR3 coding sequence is TGTGCCAGCAGCCAAGAAGACCGGGACAGGGGGCCAGATACGCATTATTTT. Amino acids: CASSQEDRDRGPDTHYF.

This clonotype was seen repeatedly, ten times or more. The CDR3 DNA reads TGTGCCAGCAGCCCACCGGGACTCTATGGCTACACCTTC. Translation: CASSPPGLYGYTF. This chain joins TRBV25-1 and TRBJ1-2, with D perhaps TRBD1 (5 bases). The CDR3 has 13 amino acids. Per the germline V gene, CDR1 is MGHDK and CDR2 is SYGVNS. The V and J ends lost 6 bases and 4 bases respectively, with 12 bases between them.

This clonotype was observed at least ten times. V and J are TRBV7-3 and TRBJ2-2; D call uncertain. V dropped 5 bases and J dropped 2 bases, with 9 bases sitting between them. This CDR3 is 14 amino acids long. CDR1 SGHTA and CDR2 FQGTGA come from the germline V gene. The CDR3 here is CASSTDRNTGELFF. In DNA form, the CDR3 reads TGTGCCAGCAGCACGGACCGAAACACCGGGGAGCTGTTTTTT.

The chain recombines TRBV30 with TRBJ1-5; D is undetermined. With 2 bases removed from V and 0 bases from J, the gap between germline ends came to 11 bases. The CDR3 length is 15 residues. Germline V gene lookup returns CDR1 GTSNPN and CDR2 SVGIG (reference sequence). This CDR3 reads CAWSNLGYSNQPQHF. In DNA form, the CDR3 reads TGTGCCTGGAGTAATCTGGGTTATAGCAATCAGCCCCAGCATTTT.

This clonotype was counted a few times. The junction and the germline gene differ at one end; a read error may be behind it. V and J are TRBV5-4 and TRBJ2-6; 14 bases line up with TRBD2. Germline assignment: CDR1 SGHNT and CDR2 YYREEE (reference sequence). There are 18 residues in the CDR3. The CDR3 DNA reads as TGTGCCGGCAGCTTCGGACTAGCGGGAGGCCCAGGGGCCAACGTCCTGACTTTC. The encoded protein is CAGSFGLAGGPGANVLTF.

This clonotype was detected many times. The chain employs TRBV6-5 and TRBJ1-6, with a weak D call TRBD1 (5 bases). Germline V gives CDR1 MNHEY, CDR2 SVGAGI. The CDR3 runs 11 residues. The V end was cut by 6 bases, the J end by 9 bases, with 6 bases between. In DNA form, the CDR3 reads TGTGCCAGCAGCGGGGGTTCACCCCTCCACTTT. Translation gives CASSGGSPLHF.

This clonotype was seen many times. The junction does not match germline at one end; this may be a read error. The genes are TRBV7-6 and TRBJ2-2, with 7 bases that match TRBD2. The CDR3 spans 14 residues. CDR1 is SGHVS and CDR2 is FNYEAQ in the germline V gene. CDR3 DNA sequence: TGTGCCAGCAGCCTAGCGGAGAACACCGGGGAGCTGTTTTTT. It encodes CASSLAENTGELFF.

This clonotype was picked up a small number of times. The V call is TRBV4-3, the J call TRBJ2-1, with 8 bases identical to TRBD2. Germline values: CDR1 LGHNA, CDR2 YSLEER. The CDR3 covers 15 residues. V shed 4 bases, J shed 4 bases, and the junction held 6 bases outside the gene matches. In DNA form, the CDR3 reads TGCGCCAGCAGCCTTACTAGCGGAATTTACAATGAGCAGTTCTTC. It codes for CASSLTSGIYNEQFF.

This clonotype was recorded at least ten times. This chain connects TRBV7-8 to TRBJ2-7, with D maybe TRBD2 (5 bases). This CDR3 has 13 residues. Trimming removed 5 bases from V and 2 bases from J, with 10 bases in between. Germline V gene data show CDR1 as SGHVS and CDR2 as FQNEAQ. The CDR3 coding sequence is TGTGCCAGCAGCCCCGGGATCGCCTACGAGCAGTACTTC. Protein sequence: CASSPGIAYEQYF.

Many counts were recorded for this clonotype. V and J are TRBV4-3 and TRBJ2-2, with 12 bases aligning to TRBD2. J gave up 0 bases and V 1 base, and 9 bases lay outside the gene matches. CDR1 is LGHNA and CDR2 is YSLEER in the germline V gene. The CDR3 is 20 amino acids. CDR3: CASSQATSGRAIPNTGELFF. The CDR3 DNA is TGCGCCAGCAGCCAAGCGACTAGCGGGAGAGCTATTCCGAACACCGGGGAGCTGTTTTTT.

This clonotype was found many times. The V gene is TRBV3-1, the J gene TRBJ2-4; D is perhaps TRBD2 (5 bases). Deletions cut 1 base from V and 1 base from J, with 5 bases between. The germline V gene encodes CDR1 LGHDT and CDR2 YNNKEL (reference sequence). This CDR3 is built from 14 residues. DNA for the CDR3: TGTGCCAGCAGCCAAGGGAGGGCCAAAAACATTCAGTACTTC. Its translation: CASSQGRAKNIQYF.

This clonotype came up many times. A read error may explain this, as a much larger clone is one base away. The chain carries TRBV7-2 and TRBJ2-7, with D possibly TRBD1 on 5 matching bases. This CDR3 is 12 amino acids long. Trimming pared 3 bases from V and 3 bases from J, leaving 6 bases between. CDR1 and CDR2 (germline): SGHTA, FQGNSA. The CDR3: CASSFDSYEQYF. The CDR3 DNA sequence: TGTGCCAGCAGCTTTGACAGCTACGAGCAGTACTTC. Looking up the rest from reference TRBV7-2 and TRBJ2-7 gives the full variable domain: GAGVSQSPSNKVTEKGKDVELRCDPISGHTALYWYRQSLGQGLEFLIYFQGNSAPDKSGLPSDRFSAERTGGSVSTLTIQRTQQEDSAVYLCASSFDSYEQYFGPGTRLTVT.

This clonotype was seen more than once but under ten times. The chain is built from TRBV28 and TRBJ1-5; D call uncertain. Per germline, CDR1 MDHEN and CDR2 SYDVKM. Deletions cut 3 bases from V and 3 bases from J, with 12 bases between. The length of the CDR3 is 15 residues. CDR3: CASSLADPYNQPQHF. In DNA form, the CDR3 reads TGTGCCAGCAGTTTGGCAGACCCGTACAATCAGCCCCAGCATTTT.

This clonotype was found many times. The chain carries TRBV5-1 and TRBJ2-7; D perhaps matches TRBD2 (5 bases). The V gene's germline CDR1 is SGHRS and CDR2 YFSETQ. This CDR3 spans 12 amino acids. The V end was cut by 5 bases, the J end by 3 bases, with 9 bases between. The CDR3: CASRVTSYEQYF. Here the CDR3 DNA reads TGCGCCAGCAGGGTTACTAGCTACGAGCAGTACTTC.

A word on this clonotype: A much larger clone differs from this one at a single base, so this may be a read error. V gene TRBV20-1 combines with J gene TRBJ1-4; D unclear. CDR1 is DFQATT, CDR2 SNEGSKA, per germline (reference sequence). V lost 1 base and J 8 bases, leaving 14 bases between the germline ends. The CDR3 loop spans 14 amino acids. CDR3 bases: TGCAGTGCTAGAGCCCTGGATATGCTAGAAAAACTGTTTTTT. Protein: CSARALDMLEKLFF.

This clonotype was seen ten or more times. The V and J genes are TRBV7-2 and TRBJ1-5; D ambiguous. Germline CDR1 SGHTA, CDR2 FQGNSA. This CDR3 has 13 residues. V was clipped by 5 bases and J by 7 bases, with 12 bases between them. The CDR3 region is CASSPQIGQPQHF. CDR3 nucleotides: TGTGCCAGCAGCCCACAGATCGGGCAGCCCCAGCATTTT.

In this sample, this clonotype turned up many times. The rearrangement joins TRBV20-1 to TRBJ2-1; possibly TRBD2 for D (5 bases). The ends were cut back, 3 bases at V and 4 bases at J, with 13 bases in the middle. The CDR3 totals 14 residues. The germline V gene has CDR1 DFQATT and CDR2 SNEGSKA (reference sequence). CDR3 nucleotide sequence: TGCAGTGCTAGTGGGCTAGCCCCTTACAATGAGCAGTTCTTC. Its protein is CSASGLAPYNEQFF.